The clone carrying this T cell receptor beta chain was counted only a few times. Antigen unknown. A multiplex PCR was run with 60 Vbeta primers and 13 Jbeta primers. How the authors handled the data: Unique TCR beta chains totaled roughly 80 million in a later count, with approximately 10 million of them shared. The assay was immunoSEQ multiplex PCR, and TCRdb's table has in-frame clones only and misses some. V, J and clone size are those of that table, while D and trimming were read from the DNA. Of about 180,000 clones in the sample, nearly 80% are singletons; the top ten hold nearly 6.5%. These data originate in a study of cytomegalovirus exposure and HLA in healthy donors. Study-wide results and caveats: In a later analysis, DRB1 alleles had the most associated TCRs; HLA-C alleles the fewest. As was reported, the HLA-A and HLA-B alleles of most subjects were accurately predicted from TCR beta sequences.

In germline, CDR1 is MNHEY, CDR2 SVGAGI. V was clipped by 0 bases and J by 0 bases, with 6 bases between them. The CDR3 extends over 15 amino acids. The sequenced sample was PBMCs. The V gene is TRBV6-5, the J gene TRBJ1-5; D unresolved. The TCR sequence derives from a man aged 35-49 years in good health and CMV-seropositive. CDR3 in amino acids: CASSYSRNSNQPQHF. CDR3 nucleotide sequence: TGTGCCAGCAGTTACTCCAGGAATAGCAATCAGCCCCAGCATTTT.